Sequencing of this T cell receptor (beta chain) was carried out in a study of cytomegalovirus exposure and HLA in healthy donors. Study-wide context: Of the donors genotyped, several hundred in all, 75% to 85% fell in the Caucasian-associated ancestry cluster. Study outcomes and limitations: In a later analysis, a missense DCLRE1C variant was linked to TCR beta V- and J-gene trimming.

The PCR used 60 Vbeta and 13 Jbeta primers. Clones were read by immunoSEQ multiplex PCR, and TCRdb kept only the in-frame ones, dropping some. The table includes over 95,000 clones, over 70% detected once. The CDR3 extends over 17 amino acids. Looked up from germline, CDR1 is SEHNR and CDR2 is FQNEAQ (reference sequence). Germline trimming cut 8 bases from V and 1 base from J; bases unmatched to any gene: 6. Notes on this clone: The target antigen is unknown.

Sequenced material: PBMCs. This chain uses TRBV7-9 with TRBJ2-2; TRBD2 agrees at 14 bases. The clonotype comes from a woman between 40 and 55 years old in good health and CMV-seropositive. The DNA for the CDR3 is TGTGCCAGCTCCGGGACTAGCGGGAGTTGGAACACCGGGGAGCTGTTTTTT. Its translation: CASSGTSGSWNTGELFF.